This T cell receptor beta chain derives from a study of blood T cell repertoires in COVID-19. The junction had 14 bases not matched to a gene; V was cut back by 6 bases and J by 5 bases. CDR3 size: 18 residues. The germline CDR1 and CDR2 sequences are MNHEY and SMNVEV (reference sequence). Per the study methods: Estimated nucleated cell counts came from reference gene primer amplification. Using immunoSEQ multiplex PCR, the repertoire was profiled, and TCRdb retains in-frame clones only, with some absent. The D gene and trimming were derived from the DNA, and the V and J assignments and clone size from that table. The repertoire holds fewer than 300,000 clones, roughly 84% seen once, with 2.5% to 3.5% in the top ten.

The chain uses TRBV27 and TRBJ2-1, with 12 bases aligning to TRBD2. The TCR was taken from a woman aged 18-29 years with acute or convalescent COVID-19. Sequences were obtained from peripheral blood. For the CDR3, the DNA is TGTGCCAGCAGACCGCCCCCCCCCGGACTAGCGGGACACAATGAGCAGTTCTTC. It codes for CASRPPPPGLAGHNEQFF.